Following are 13 T cell receptor beta chains from one sample sequenced in a study of T-cell reconstitution after alpha-beta-depleted transplantation in children (dated by TCRdb to 2015 to 2016). This sample's treatment or condition label indicates: allogeneic hematopoietic cell transplantation with graft depleted of TCRalphabeta T cells and CD19 B cells. Library construction relied on PCR. Sequencing was performed on an Illumina HiSeq 2500. TCR library preparation used molecular barcoding, with unique molecular identifiers applied to normalize quantification of the TCRbeta repertoire. Clones were called with MiXCR by TCRdb after fastp trimmed the public reads at Q25, and only in-frame beta chains were retained. Entries that share a CDR3 protein sequence are merged under the most common genes and DNA. The sample contains some 450,000 distinct CDR3 sequences, roughly 44% of them found a single time. Jointly, the top ten make up 27% of the sample.

Sequencing was performed on PBMCs, taken before TCRalphabeta/CD19-depleted stem cell transplant. These receptors were obtained from a girl aged 2-10 years with aplastic anemia, due to receive a stem cell transplant.

The J gene is TRBJ2-7, the V gene TRBV5-5; 7 nucleotides agree with TRBD1. This CDR3 has 15 residues. Germline V gene data show CDR1 as SGHKS and CDR2 as YYEKEE (reference sequence). The V and J ends lost 1 base and 3 bases, in that order; junction bases with no gene match: 7. CDR3 DNA: TGTGCCAGCAGCTTGACTCCGGGACAGATCTACGAGCAGTACTTC. Translating gives CASSLTPGQIYEQYF.

The chain carries TRBV9 and TRBJ1-1; D is ambiguous. Germline V lookup: CDR1 SGDLS, CDR2 YYNGEE. The V end lost 4 bases, the J end lost 4 bases, and 11 bases lay between the germline ends. The CDR3 runs to 13 residues. For the CDR3, the DNA is TGTGCCAGCAGCATGAAAGGAGGCACTGAAGCTTTCTTT. Translation: CASSMKGGTEAFF.

This clonotype was seen only a few times. This may stem from a read error, because a much larger clone lies one nucleotide away. The rearrangement joins TRBV28 to TRBJ2-3; D unresolved. V gave up 8 bases and J gave up 2 bases, with 8 bases separating them. The CDR3 sequence is 12 residues long. The V gene's germline CDR1 is MDHEN and CDR2 SYDVKM. The CDR3 DNA reads TGTGCCAGCGGCCCCTACACAGATACGCAGTATTTT. Translation: CASGPYTDTQYF.

This clonotype is medium-sized (0.01 to 0.1%) within its sample. The rearrangement links TRBV12-3 or TRBV12-4 to TRBJ1-5, with TRBD1 as a possible D gene (6 bases). The CDR3 is 14 residues long. V was clipped by 0 bases and J by 4 bases, with 7 bases between them. CDR3 in DNA: TGTGCCAGCAGTTTAGCCAGGGGAAATCAGCCCCAGCATTTT. This encodes CASSLARGNQPQHF.

This clonotype has a count of ten or more. This sequence joins TRBV10-2 and TRBJ2-7; D may be TRBD2 (6 bases). The ends were cut back, 7 bases at V and 5 bases at J, with 12 bases in the middle. CDR1 is WSHSY, CDR2 SAAADI, per germline. CDR3 length: 12 residues. This CDR3 reads CASIGGGDEQYF. The CDR3 DNA follows: TGCGCCAGCATCGGAGGAGGGGACGAGCAGTACTTC.

The rearrangement uses TRBV6-1 and TRBJ2-7; 14 bases align to TRBD2. The CDR3 loop spans 16 amino acids. V lost 4 bases to trimming and J lost 1 base; unmatched junction nucleotides: 3. Germline V lookup: CDR1 MNHNS, CDR2 SASEGT. CDR3 DNA: TGTGCCAGCAGTGCCGGGACTAGCGGGAGTTCCTACGAGCAGTACTTC. Amino acid sequence: CASSAGTSGSSYEQYF.

The rearrangement uses TRBV7-2 and TRBJ2-3, with D unresolved. The ends were cut back, 1 base at V and 2 bases at J, with 10 bases in the middle. CDR1 is SGHTA, CDR2 FQGNSA, per germline. This CDR3 has 15 residues. The CDR3 protein is CASSLEGFITDTQYF. Written as DNA, the CDR3 is TGTGCCAGCAGCTTAGAAGGCTTTATCACAGATACGCAGTATTTT.

The chain employs TRBV7-2 and TRBJ2-7; no clear D. Germline values: CDR1 SGHTA, CDR2 FQGNSA. The V end was cut by 3 bases, the J end by 2 bases, with 11 bases between. This CDR3 spans 14 amino acids. In nucleotides, the CDR3 is TGTGCCAGCAGCTTTGTTATCAGAACCTACGAGCAGTACTTC. Translating it yields CASSFVIRTYEQYF.

This clonotype appeared a few times. The chain links TRBV10-3 to TRBJ2-3, with 9 bases matching TRBD2. The CDR3 has 16 residues. Germline V gene lookup returns CDR1 ENHRY and CDR2 SYGVKD. V lost 2 bases to trimming and J lost 2 bases; unmatched junction nucleotides: 5. Written as DNA, the CDR3 is TGTGCCATCAGTGAGGATTCTAGCGGGACCACAGATACGCAGTATTTT. As protein: CAISEDSSGTTDTQYF.

This clonotype was counted only a few times. The V gene is TRBV5-6, the J gene TRBJ2-2; possible D gene TRBD2, 5 bases. Germline V gives CDR1 SGHDT, CDR2 YYEEEE. Trimming stripped 1 base from V and 6 bases from J, with 7 bases between. This CDR3 comprises 13 residues. The CDR3 loop is CASSLPGAGELFF. The CDR3 DNA reads TGTGCCAGCAGCTTGCCCGGGGCCGGGGAGCTGTTTTTT.

V is TRBV20-1 and J is TRBJ1-1; the D is unclear. This CDR3 contains 12 residues. Germline V gene sequence: CDR1 DFQATT, CDR2 SNEGSKA (reference sequence). Trimming took off 5 bases at V and 4 bases at J, with 11 bases between the two ends. CDR3 protein: CSAELTVTEAFF. DNA for the CDR3: TGCAGTGCTGAATTGACTGTCACTGAAGCTTTCTTT.

V and J are TRBV20-1 and TRBJ2-7; tentatively, D is TRBD1 or TRBD2 (7 bases each). The CDR3 contains 14 residues. Trimming cost V 6 bases and J 0 bases, with 15 bases left between them. Germline CDR1 reads DFQATT; CDR2 reads SNEGSKA (reference sequence). The CDR3, as DNA: TGCAGTGCCAGGGGGGGGGACAGCTCCTACGAGCAGTACTTC. Translating gives CSARGGDSSYEQYF.

The chain combines TRBV20-1 with TRBJ2-3; D is undetermined. Germline CDR1 reads DFQATT; CDR2 reads SNEGSKA (reference sequence). There are 15 residues in the CDR3. Trimming took 0 bases from V and 4 from J, leaving 14 bases between them. The CDR3 is CSARDRQKVADTQYF. The CDR3 coding sequence is TGCAGTGCTAGAGATCGTCAGAAAGTAGCAGATACGCAGTATTTT.